The rows below give T cell receptor beta chains drawn from one sample of a study of T cell changes during pregnancy in multiple sclerosis. Repertoires were generated with immunoSEQ multiplex PCR, while TCRdb's copy carries only in-frame clones and drops some. This sample carries around 40,000 clones, approximately 89% of them seen once, and the ten largest clones take 1.2%. Sequenced material: CD4+ T cells from peripheral blood mononuclear cells, taken in the first trimester of pregnancy. Receptors originate from a female donor with multiple sclerosis, enrolled in a pregnancy study. Both conserved end residues are part of each CDR3. D genes are given only for firm matches. The size of a clone is reported for some rows only, either as once, few or many, or as a class for expanded clones.

TGCAGTGCTAGGACTGTAGAAGCTTTCTTT | CSARTVEAFF | . | TRBJ1-1 | . | TRBV20-1
TGTGCCTCGGAATGGACAGGGGGTACCGGGGAGCTGTTTTTT | CASEWTGGTGELFF | TRBD1 | TRBJ2-2 | . | TRBV30
TGTGCCAGTAGTATAGTCGAGAATCAGCCCCAGCATTTT | CASSIVENQPQHF | . | TRBJ1-5 | . | TRBV19
TGTGCCAGCAGCTTGGCCCCTAGCGGGAGCTCCTACAATGAGCAGTTCTTC | CASSLAPSGSSYNEQFF | TRBD2 | TRBJ2-1 | . | TRBV5-7
TGTGCCAGCAGCCTCCGGGATACAAAAAGAGATGGCTACACCTTC | CASSLRDTKRDGYTF | . | TRBJ1-2 | . | TRBV27
TGTGCCAGTAGTATAGTTGAGGGCAGGGAAGCTTTCTTT | CASSIVEGREAFF | . | TRBJ1-1 | once | TRBV19
TGTGCCAGCAGAAAGACTAGTTTAACGGAGACCCAGTACTTC | CASRKTSLTETQYF | . | TRBJ2-5 | . | TRBV2
TGTGCCAGCAGCTTCACTAGCGGGAGCTCCTACGAGCAGTACTTC | CASSFTSGSSYEQYF | TRBD2 | TRBJ2-7 | . | TRBV5-4
TGTGCCAGCAGCTCGGGACTTAAAAAGACAACTAATGAAAAACTGTTTTTT | CASSSGLKKTTNEKLFF | . | TRBJ1-4 | . | TRBV11-1
TGTGCCAGCAGCATGGTTAGCGGGAGTCATGAGCAGTTCTTC | CASSMVSGSHEQFF | TRBD2 | TRBJ2-1 | . | TRBV7-6
TGTGCCAGCAGGCAGGGGGGCGGAGGCTACACCTTC | CASRQGGGGYTF | TRBD1 | TRBJ1-2 | . | TRBV6-6
TGTGCCAGCAGCCACGGACAGGCTCTCTCCTACGAGCAGTACTTC | CASSHGQALSYEQYF | TRBD1 | TRBJ2-7 | . | TRBV7-3
TGTGCCAGTAGTATAGACCTTTCAGGCTCTCGGGAGCAGTACTTC | CASSIDLSGSREQYF | . | TRBJ2-7 | . | TRBV19
TGCAGCGTGGATGACAGGGGGCTCGAGACCCAGTACTTC | CSVDDRGLETQYF | TRBD1 | TRBJ2-5 | few | TRBV29-1
TGTGCCAGCAGTAACCCAGACAGCTACGAGCAGTACTTC | CASSNPDSYEQYF | . | TRBJ2-7 | once | TRBV27
TGTGCCATCAGTGCGGGACAGGGTGGAAGTGAGCAGTTCTTC | CAISAGQGGSEQFF | TRBD1 | TRBJ2-1 | . | TRBV10-3